This is a list of T cell receptor beta chains from one sample in a study of regulatory T cells after allogeneic stem cell transplantation. Using its own MiXCR run on the 5' RACE reads, TCRdb lists one record per CDR3 protein. Among about 4,600 distinct CDR3 sequences listed, around 97% were seen once. The source material was sorted CD4+ T cells from blood (whether regulatory or conventional is not recorded), sampled 30 days after allogeneic stem cell transplant. These receptors all stem from a human patient who had an allogeneic stem cell transplant, so the T cells may come from the graft donor. The CDR3 runs from the conserved cysteine through the conserved F or W. The D gene is left open where the match is weak. Not all rows give a size; the values are once, few, many and, for expanded clones, a class.

v_call,j_call,clone_size,d_call,cdr3_nt,cdr3_aa
TRBV5-1,TRBJ2-7,-,-,TGCGCGAGCAGCTGGCTCGCGGGTACCATGACCGAGCAGTACTTC,CASSWLAGTMTEQYF
TRBV20-1,TRBJ1-1,-,-,TGCAGTGCAAGTAAAGTCGGATACAATGAAGATTTCTTT,CSASKVGYNEDFF
TRBV5-1,TRBJ2-5,-,-,TGCACCAGCAGCTGGACGGTTGTGGAGACCCAGTACTTC,CTSSWTVVETQYF
TRBV3-1,TRBJ2-7,-,-,TGTTCCAGCATCCAAGATTACAATGAGCAGTACTTC,CSSIQDYNEQYF
TRBV7-2,TRBJ2-5,-,-,TGTGCCTGTACCTTAGTTTGGACTGGCCAATACGCCCAGTACTTC,CACTLVWTGQYAQYF
TRBV10-3,TRBJ2-5,-,-,TGTGCCAGCAGTGCCCAGAGGGGGGGGGAGACCCAGTACTTC,CASSAQRGGETQYF
TRBV5-1,TRBJ2-7,-,TRBD1,TGCGCCAGCAGCGGGACAGTTGGGACCTACGCGCAGTACTTC,CASSGTVGTYAQYF
TRBV29-1,TRBJ2-1,-,TRBD1,TGCAGCGTGACCGCCGGGGCAGGGGGCTCATACAATGAGCAGTTCTTC,CSVTAGAGGSYNEQFF
TRBV5-1,TRBJ2-5,large,-,TGCGCCAGCAGCTGGACGGTTTTGGAGACCCAGTACTTC,CASSWTVLETQYF
TRBV20-1,TRBJ2-5,-,-,TGCAGTGCTAGGATCGGGGCGCGCCGGGAGACCCAGTACTTC,CSARIGARRETQYF
TRBV12-3/TRBV12-4,TRBJ2-1,-,-,TGTGCCAGCAGCCCAGATAACAATGGCTACTCCTTC,CASSPDNNGYSF
TRBV5-1,TRBJ2-1,-,TRBD2,TGCGCCAGCAGCGTGGGGACTAGCGGGAGTTTCCCCTACAATGAGCAGTTCTTC,CASSVGTSGSFPYNEQFF
TRBV6-7,TRBJ2-7,-,TRBD2,TGTGCTGGCTCCAGCGGGAGGGAGACTGAACAGTACTTC,CAGSSGRETEQYF
TRBV11-2,TRBJ2-7,-,-,TGTGCCAGCACCATAGCCCCAGGGGCTCGCGACGAGCAGTACTTC,CASTIAPGARDEQYF
TRBV11-2,TRBJ2-7,-,TRBD1,TGCGCCAGCAGCTTAGGCACAGGGGCTCCCTACGAGCAGTACTTC,CASSLGTGAPYEQYF
TRBV2,TRBJ1-1,-,-,TGCACCAGCAGTTTCGACAGGAGGGAAACGGAAGCTTTCTTT,CTSSFDRRETEAFF
TRBV7-3,TRBJ2-6,-,-,TGTGCCAGTAAGAAACAGGGGACGGGGGCCGACGTCCTGACTTTC,CASKKQGTGADVLTF
TRBV24-1,TRBJ1-5,large,-,TGTGCCACCAGTGAGGGAAGTTATAGCAATCAGCCCCAGCATTTT,CATSEGSYSNQPQHF
TRBV19,TRBJ1-5,once,-,TGTGGCAGTAGTACCGGGACGGACAATCAGCCCCAGCATTTT,CGSSTGTDNQPQHF
TRBV5-1,TRBJ2-7,-,TRBD1,TGCGCCGGCGGCAGAACCGCCGGGACAGAATCCTACGAGCAGTACTTC,CAGGRTAGTESYEQYF
TRBV29-1,TRBJ2-1,-,TRBD1,TGCAGCGACACCCCTCAGACAGGGGGATACTACAATGAACAGTTCTTC,CSDTPQTGGYYNEQFF
TRBV20-1,TRBJ2-5,-,TRBD2,TGCAGTGCTAGGGGCGGGGGGCCCCGGGAGGCCCAGTACTTC,CSARGGGPREAQYF
TRBV11-2,TRBJ2-7,-,TRBD1,TGTGCCAGCAGCTGGGCCCCAGGGGGTCCCTACGAGCAGTACTTC,CASSWAPGGPYEQYF
TRBV5-5,TRBJ2-1,-,-,TGTGCCAGCGGCTGGTCCGCGCGGGGCCCCTACAATGAGCAGTTCTTT,CASGWSARGPYNEQFF
TRBV5-8,TRBJ1-5,large,-,TGTGCCAGCAGCTTGCCTCGTACCAGCTATCAGCCCCAGCATTTT,CASSLPRTSYQPQHF
TRBV11-2,TRBJ2-7,-,-,TGTGCCAGCAGCTTAGGCCCAGGGGCCCCCTACGAGCAGTACTTC,CASSLGPGAPYEQYF
TRBV5-1,TRBJ1-2,-,-,TGCGCCAGCTGCTTGGGGGGGGCGAGCAAAAGTGGGTACACCTTC,CASCLGGASKSGYTF
TRBV5-1,TRBJ2-7,once,-,TGCGCCAGCAGCTTGCCAGCGAGATCCAAGTACGAGCAGTACTTC,CASSLPARSKYEQYF
TRBV5-1,TRBJ1-2,-,TRBD1,TGCGCCAGCGGCGTGCAGGGGGGGAACTATGGCTACACCTTC,CASGVQGGNYGYTF
TRBV5-1,TRBJ2-7,-,TRBD2,TGCGCCAGCGGCTTGCAAGCGGGGACCATGGACGAGCAGTACTTC,CASGLQAGTMDEQYF
TRBV11-2,TRBJ2-7,-,-,TGCGCCCGCAGCTTAGGCCCAGGGGCGCCCTACGAGCAGTACTTC,CARSLGPGAPYEQYF
TRBV5-3,TRBJ2-7,-,-,TGCGCCAGCAGCATGCTGGGGGGCTTCAAGTACGACCAGTACTTC,CASSMLGGFKYDQYF
TRBV5-1,TRBJ1-4,once,-,TGCGCCAGCAGCTCCGCGACATCTAATGAAAAGCTGTTTTTT,CASSSATSNEKLFF
TRBV2,TRBJ1-6,-,-,TGTGCCGGCAGTACTATGAGGATCTATAATGCGCACCTCCTCTTT,CAGSTMRIYNAHLLF
TRBV4-1,TRBJ1-2,-,-,TGCTCCAGCAGCCCCCGGGTAGATAGTAACGAGAGCTACAACTTC,CSSSPRVDSNESYNF
TRBV11-2,TRBJ2-7,-,-,TGTGCCAGCAGCTTCGCCGCAGGGGCTCCCGACAAGCAGTACTTC,CASSFAAGAPDKQYF
TRBV20-1,TRBJ2-5,-,TRBD2,TGCAGTGCCAGTCCGACTAGCCGCGACCAAGAGACCCAGTACTTC,CSASPTSRDQETQYF
TRBV5-1,TRBJ2-7,-,-,TGCGCCAGCAGCTTGATAGCAGGAGCCATATACGGGCATTACTTC,CASSLIAGAIYGHYF
TRBV5-1,TRBJ2-7,-,-,TGCGCCAGCGGCTTGCTGGCGGGCTCCATCTACGAGCAGTACTTC,CASGLLAGSIYEQYF
TRBV3-1,TRBJ2-1,-,-,TGTGCCATCATCCAAGATTACAAGGAGCAGTTCTTC,CAIIQDYKEQFF
TRBV2,TRBJ1-6,-,-,TGTGCCGGAAGCCCCATGAGCCCCTATAATACCCCCCTTCACTTT,CAGSPMSPYNTPLHF
TRBV11-2,TRBJ2-7,-,-,TGTGCCAGCAGCATAGCGCCGGGGGCACCCTACGAGCAGTACTTC,CASSIAPGAPYEQYF
TRBV7-3,TRBJ2-6,-,-,TGTGCCAGCAGCTGCCCCGCCAGGGGGGCTGGGGCCAACGTCCAGACTTTC,CASSCPARGAGANVQTF
TRBV20-1,TRBJ2-7,-,-,TGCAGTGCTGAAGGCCCGGGGCATGTCTACGAGCAGTACTTC,CSAEGPGHVYEQYF
TRBV6-5,TRBJ2-5,-,-,TGTGCCAGCAGTCCGCGGGGCGGACAAGAGACCCAGTCCTTC,CASSPRGGQETQSF
TRBV18,TRBJ2-1,-,TRBD2,TGCGCCAGCACCCTCTCGGACGGGGGGACTGAACAGTTCTTC,CASTLSDGGTEQFF
TRBV5-5,TRBJ1-5,-,-,TGTGCCAACAGCTCGTCGTCGAAGGGAATGAATAGCAAGCAGCCCCAGCATTTT,CANSSSSKGMNSKQPQHF
TRBV5-1,TRBJ2-7,-,-,TGCGCCAGTCAACCTAGGACAAGCGGCAACTACTACGAGCAGTACTTC,CASQPRTSGNYYEQYF
TRBV3-1,TRBJ2-1,-,-,TGTTCCACCCGCCCCGATTACAATGCGCAGTTCTTC,CSTRPDYNAQFF
TRBV15,TRBJ1-6,-,-,TGTGCCACCTGCAGAGATACGGGTTCACCCCTCCACTTT,CATCRDTGSPLHF
TRBV29-1,TRBJ2-1,-,TRBD1,TGCTGCGTCACCACCGTAACAGGGGGCTCCTACAATGAGCAGTTCTTC,CCVTTVTGGSYNEQFF
TRBV5-1,TRBJ1-4,-,-,TGCGCCAGCAAACAACGGTGGGGGGCGGATGAAAAACTGTTTTTT,CASKQRWGADEKLFF
TRBV5-1,TRBJ1-2,few,-,TGCGCCAGCAGCTTGAGGGGGGACACGGATTATGACTACTCCTTC,CASSLRGDTDYDYSF